The T cell receptor (beta chain) under discussion was sequenced for a study of identical twins. General study points: Out-of-frame TCR alpha sharing observed in monozygotic twins exceeded model estimates. Among beta out-of-frame sequences, excess sharing between twins appeared weaker.

Through template switching, a universal primer site was introduced, and the cDNA contained unique molecular identifiers. TCRdb redid the calling of the 5' RACE reads with MiXCR, one entry per CDR3 protein. The data show approximately 1.8 million distinct CDR3 sequences, about 30% seen once. In this sample, this clonotype turned up a few times. What it binds is unknown. Trimming cost V 4 bases and J 4 bases, with 23 bases left between them. Per germline, CDR1 DFQATT and CDR2 SNEGSKA (reference sequence). The CDR3 has 17 residues. The genes are TRBV20-1 and TRBJ1-5; D is perhaps TRBD1 (5 bases). The specimen was cord blood. The receptor was isolated from a newborn girl in good health. CDR3 nucleotide sequence: TGCAGTGCTAAAGTTCGGGGGATCTGGACAAATAATCAGCCCCAGCATTTT. This encodes CSAKVRGIWTNNQPQHF.